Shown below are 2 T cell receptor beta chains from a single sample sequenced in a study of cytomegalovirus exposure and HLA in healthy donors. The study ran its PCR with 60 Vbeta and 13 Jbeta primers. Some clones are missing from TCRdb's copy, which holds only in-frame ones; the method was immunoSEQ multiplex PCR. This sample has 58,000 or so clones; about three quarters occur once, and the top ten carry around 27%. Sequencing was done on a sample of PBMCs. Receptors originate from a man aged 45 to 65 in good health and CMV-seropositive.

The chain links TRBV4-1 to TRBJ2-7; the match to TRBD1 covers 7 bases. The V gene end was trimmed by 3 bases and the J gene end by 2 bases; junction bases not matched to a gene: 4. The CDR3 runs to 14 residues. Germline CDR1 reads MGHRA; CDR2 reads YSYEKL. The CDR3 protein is CASSQRQGAYEQYF. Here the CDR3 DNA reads TGCGCCAGCAGCCAGCGGCAGGGGGCCTACGAGCAGTACTTC.

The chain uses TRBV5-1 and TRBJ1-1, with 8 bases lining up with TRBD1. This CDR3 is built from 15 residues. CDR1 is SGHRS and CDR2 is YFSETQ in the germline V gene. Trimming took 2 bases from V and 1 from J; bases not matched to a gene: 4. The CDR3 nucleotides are TGCGCCAGCAGCTTCAGGGGGCGAACGAACACTGAAGCTTTCTTT. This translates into CASSFRGRTNTEAFF.